Following are 26 T cell receptor beta chains from one sample sequenced in a study of T cell responses to AZD1222 COVID-19 vaccine. Produced via immunoSEQ multiplex PCR; TCRdb's table is partial and in-frame only. In the table there are some 100,000 clones, about 89% of which are singletons. Sequenced material: peripheral blood, taken on day 0 of MenACWY control vaccination. Receptor source: an adult in good health.

V and J are TRBV3-1 (or the pseudogene TRBV3-2) and TRBJ2-1; 7 nucleotides match TRBD2. This CDR3 region has 15 residues. V was pared by 0 bases and J by 10 bases, with 9 bases of the junction left unmatched. CDR1 and CDR2 (germline): LGHDT, YNNKEL (reference sequence). CDR3 in amino acids: CASSQDLGGPREQFF. CDR3 coding DNA: TGTGCCAGCAGCCAAGATCTGGGAGGGCCACGGGAGCAGTTCTTC.

The count of this clone is one. The rearrangement joins TRBV28 to TRBJ2-2; TRBD2 matches 14 bases. V was pared by 5 bases and J by 4 bases, with 9 bases of the junction left unmatched. There are 18 residues in the CDR3. Germline V lookup: CDR1 MDHEN, CDR2 SYDVKM. This CDR3 reads CASSPHTGLAGATGELFF. CDR3 sequence (DNA): TGTGCCAGCAGTCCACACACGGGACTAGCGGGAGCCACCGGGGAGCTGTTTTTT. Combining the CDR3 with reference TRBV28 and TRBJ2-2 gives the whole variable domain DVKVTQSSRYLVKRTGEKVFLECVQDMDHENMFWYRQDPGLGLRLIYFSYDVKMKEKGDIPEGYSVSREKKERFSLILESASTNQTSMYLCASSPHTGLAGATGELFFGEGSRLTVL.

This clone was seen a few times. This sequence joins TRBV28 and TRBJ1-1; D is perhaps TRBD1 (5 bases). CDR1 and CDR2 from the germline V gene are MDHEN and SYDVKM. V shed 2 bases and J shed 6 bases, with 13 bases lying between them. The CDR3 is 14 residues long. Here the CDR3 reads CASSLRGLRAEAFF. In DNA form, the CDR3 reads TGTGCCAGCAGTTTAAGGGGTTTGAGGGCTGAAGCTTTCTTT.

This clone was detected a few times. The chain couples TRBV9 to TRBJ1-1; D is unresolved. Trimming took off 3 bases at V and 1 base at J, with 19 bases between the two ends. Germline lookup yields CDR1 SGDLS and CDR2 YYNGEE. The CDR3 sequence is 17 residues long. In DNA form, the CDR3 reads TGTGCCAGCAGCGCCTCATCTTTGGAGTCGGCGAACACTGAAGCTTTCTTT. It encodes CASSASSLESANTEAFF.

The CDR3 region is CAWSSGGDGETQYF. The CDR3 bases are TGTGCCTGGAGTTCGGGGGGGGATGGGGAGACCCAGTACTTC. The chain recombines TRBV30 with TRBJ2-5; 8 positions agree with TRBD2. Per the germline V gene, CDR1 is GTSNPN and CDR2 is SVGIG (reference sequence). The CDR3 contains 14 residues. Germline trimming cut 2 bases from V and 5 bases from J; bases unmatched to any gene: 7. The whole variable domain, remainder taken from reference TRBV30 and TRBJ2-5, is SQTIHQWPATLVQPVGSPLSLECTVEGTSNPNLYWYRQAAGRGLQLLFYSVGIGQISSEVPQNLSASRPQDRQFILSSKKLLLSDSGFYLCAWSSGGDGETQYFGPGTRLLVL.

This clone has only one observation. The chain uses TRBV6-5 and TRBJ1-4; a weak D match, TRBD1 (5 bases). The CDR3 runs 14 residues. Germline V gene data show CDR1 as MNHEY and CDR2 as SVGAGI. V shed 5 bases and J shed 8 bases, with 15 bases lying between them. The CDR3: CASSPFDRREKLFF. In DNA form, the CDR3 reads TGTGCCAGCAGTCCCTTCGACAGACGGGAAAAACTGTTTTTT.

This chain uses TRBV29-1 with TRBJ1-2; D may be TRBD1 (5 bases). Trimming removed 4 bases from V and 3 bases from J, with 12 bases in between. The germline V gene has CDR1 SQVTM and CDR2 ANQGSEA. There are 13 residues in the CDR3. CDR3 in amino acids: CSVAEGRDYGYTF. The CDR3 bases are TGCAGCGTTGCGGAGGGGAGGGACTATGGCTACACCTTC.

The chain carries TRBV12-3 or TRBV12-4 and TRBJ1-2; D unclear. The CDR3 sequence is 13 residues long. V dropped 1 base and J dropped 8 bases, with 11 bases sitting between them. CDR3: CASSLGAAGGYTF. Here the CDR3 DNA reads TGTGCCAGCAGTTTAGGGGCAGCGGGGGGCTACACCTTC.

This chain joins TRBV4-1 and TRBJ1-2; 12 bases match TRBD1. Trimming removed 4 bases from V and 2 bases from J; junction bases left unmatched: 14. CDR3 length equals 19 residues. The V gene's germline CDR1 is MGHRA and CDR2 YSYEKL. The DNA of the CDR3 is TGCGCCAGCAGCCCCGGGACAGGGGGCCGCGGGGCTCGAAACTATGGCTACACCTTC. Protein product: CASSPGTGGRGARNYGYTF.

The rearrangement uses TRBV3-1 (or the pseudogene TRBV3-2) and TRBJ1-2; D may be TRBD1 (5 bases). The CDR3 loop spans 13 amino acids. Germline values: CDR1 LGHDT, CDR2 YNNKEL (reference sequence). V dropped 5 bases and J dropped 4 bases, with 11 bases sitting between them. CDR3 sequence reads: CASSVDSFYGYTF. The CDR3, as DNA: TGTGCCAGCAGCGTAGACAGTTTCTATGGCTACACCTTC.

V usage is TRBV10-2 and J usage is TRBJ1-4, with D possibly matching TRBD1 (6 bases). Trimming removed 4 bases from V and 7 bases from J, with 13 bases in between. The CDR3 extends over 14 amino acids. CDR1 is WSHSY, CDR2 SAAADI, per germline. In nucleotides, the CDR3 is TGCGCCAGCAGTGCGCGGGGGGCCAGTGAAAAACTGTTTTTT. Translation gives CASSARGASEKLFF.

The CDR3 bases are TGCGCCAGCAGCCAAGTTAGCGGGGGGGCCTCTGGGGCCAACGTCCTGACTTTC. Its protein product is CASSQVSGGASGANVLTF. The chain joins TRBV4-1 to TRBJ2-6, with TRBD2 identical over 11 bases. This CDR3 is 18 amino acids long. With V trimmed by 1 base and J by 0 bases, 2 bases remained unmatched. Germline assignment: CDR1 MGHRA and CDR2 YSYEKL.

V usage is TRBV20-1 and J usage is TRBJ2-7; D unclear. V gave up 3 bases and J gave up 2 bases, with 11 bases separating them. CDR1 is DFQATT and CDR2 is SNEGSKA in the germline V gene (reference sequence). This CDR3 spans 13 amino acids. Here the CDR3 reads CSASTKEPYEQYF. CDR3 coding DNA: TGCAGTGCTAGTACGAAAGAACCCTACGAGCAGTACTTC.

The chain recombines TRBV7-3 with TRBJ2-3, with TRBD2 identical over 12 bases. The CDR3 is 16 residues long. With 1 base clipped from V and 4 bases from J, the junction kept 3 bases outside the gene matches. Germline CDR1 reads SGHTA; CDR2 reads FQGTGA. The CDR3 DNA reads as TGTGCCAGCAGCTTAAACCCTAGCGGGGGGGCAGATACGCAGTATTTT. This encodes CASSLNPSGGADTQYF.

The J gene is TRBJ1-4, the V gene TRBV30; D ambiguous. V shed 4 bases and J shed 2 bases, with 11 bases lying between them. This CDR3 spans 14 amino acids. The germline CDR1 and CDR2 sequences are GTSNPN and SVGIG (reference sequence). The CDR3 nucleotides read TGTGCCTGGACCCCAGGACTGACTAATGAAAAACTGTTTTTT. This codes for CAWTPGLTNEKLFF.

This sequence joins TRBV7-2 and TRBJ1-1; TRBD1 agrees at 8 bases. Germline loops: CDR1 SGHTA, CDR2 FQGNSA. CDR3 size: 16 residues. Germline trimming cut 5 bases from V and 0 bases from J; bases unmatched to any gene: 8. CDR3 region: CASSPGTGGMNTEAFF. Written as DNA, the CDR3 is TGTGCCAGCAGCCCCGGGACAGGAGGAATGAACACTGAAGCTTTCTTT. The entire variable domain, with the rest obtained from reference TRBV7-2 and TRBJ1-1, is as follows: GAGVSQSPSNKVTEKGKDVELRCDPISGHTALYWYRQSLGQGLEFLIYFQGNSAPDKSGLPSDRFSAERTGGSVSTLTIQRTQQEDSAVYLCASSPGTGGMNTEAFFGQGTRLTVV.

The sample holds one count of this clone. V and J are TRBV2 and TRBJ1-3; D ambiguous. V was shortened by 1 base and J by 5 bases, with 9 bases between the two germline ends. Germline-derived CDR1 and CDR2 are SNHLY and FYNNEI. The CDR3 consists of 14 residues. CDR3 sequence: CASSEGGRRNTIYF. As DNA, the CDR3 is TGTGCCAGCAGTGAAGGAGGACGCCGAAACACCATATATTTT.

This rearrangement joins TRBV19 to TRBJ1-5; D perhaps matches TRBD1 (6 bases). Per germline, CDR1 LNHDA and CDR2 SQIVND (reference sequence). Trimming took 1 base from V and 0 from J, leaving 10 bases between them. This CDR3 has 16 amino acids. The CDR3: CASSIGTGNSNQPQHF. In nucleotides, the CDR3 is TGTGCCAGTAGTATAGGTACAGGGAATAGCAATCAGCCCCAGCATTTT.

This clone appeared a single time. The V and J genes are TRBV5-6 and TRBJ2-7, with TRBD2 identical over 8 bases. CDR1 is SGHDT and CDR2 is YYEEEE in the germline V gene. V shed 4 bases and J 5 bases; nucleotides not matched to a gene: 14. CDR3 length: 16 amino acids. For the CDR3, the DNA is TGTGCCAGCAGCCCCCTTAGCGGGGACCGTTCCAACGAGCAGTACTTC. Its translation is CASSPLSGDRSNEQYF.

The chain is built from TRBV9 and TRBJ2-7; 7 bases agree with TRBD2. The CDR3 covers 16 residues. The germline gives CDR1 SGDLS, CDR2 YYNGEE. The trim removed 4 bases at V and 3 bases at J, leaving 13 bases unmatched. Here the CDR3 reads CASSPGASGEFYEQYF. DNA of the CDR3: TGTGCCAGCAGCCCCGGGGCTAGCGGAGAATTCTACGAGCAGTACTTC.

DNA for the CDR3: TGTGCCAGCAGCGGGGGACAGGGTTCTAACTATGGCTACACCTTC. Its protein product is CASSGGQGSNYGYTF. The chain carries TRBV9 and TRBJ1-2; 9 nucleotides align to TRBD1. The junction had 3 bases not matched to a gene; V was cut back by 3 bases and J by 0 bases. This CDR3 has 15 amino acids. The germline V gene encodes CDR1 SGDLS and CDR2 YYNGEE.

The rearrangement joins TRBV10-3 to TRBJ1-1, with D perhaps TRBD1 (6 bases). The CDR3 contains 15 residues. The germline V gene encodes CDR1 ENHRY and CDR2 SYGVKD. The V and J ends lost 10 bases and 2 bases respectively, with 20 bases between them. DNA for the CDR3: TGTGCCACCCCCGGGGTGAGGGGGAGCAACACTGAAGCTTTCTTT. This codes for CATPGVRGSNTEAFF.

The V gene is TRBV14, the J gene TRBJ2-6, with TRBD1 matching 7 bases. Trimming at V came to 4 bases and at J to 0 bases, leaving 6 bases not matched to a gene. The CDR3 is made up of 17 amino acids. Germline loops: CDR1 SGHDN, CDR2 FVKESK. CDR3 in amino acids: CASSLDRPISGANVLTF. The CDR3 nucleotides are TGTGCCAGCAGCCTGGACAGGCCTATCTCTGGGGCCAACGTCCTGACTTTC.

The rearrangement links TRBV27 to TRBJ2-5; no clear D. The germline V gene has CDR1 MNHEY and CDR2 SMNVEV (reference sequence). Trimming stripped 5 bases from V and 4 bases from J, with 8 bases between. This CDR3 comprises 12 residues. CDR3 nucleotides: TGTGCCAGCAGTCGCTCAAGAGAGACCCAGTACTTC. Its translation is CASSRSRETQYF.

Here the CDR3 reads CASTLRGVVEAFF. CDR3 sequence (DNA): TGTGCCAGCACCCTAAGAGGGGTTGTTGAAGCTTTCTTT. The chain has TRBV6-5 and TRBJ1-1; D is possibly TRBD1 (5 bases). The CDR3 consists of 13 residues. The germline V gene has CDR1 MNHEY and CDR2 SVGAGI. Trimming stripped 7 bases from V and 7 bases from J, with 16 bases between.

This clone has just one count. The genes are TRBV3-1 (or the pseudogene TRBV3-2) and TRBJ2-2; D may be TRBD1 or TRBD2 (6 bases each). Trimming took off 4 bases at V and 7 bases at J, with 13 bases between the two ends. This CDR3 contains 14 residues. Germline V lookup: CDR1 LGHDT, CDR2 YNNKEL (reference sequence). The CDR3 is CASSLEGGIGELFF. The CDR3 DNA follows: TGTGCCAGCAGCCTGGAAGGGGGGATCGGGGAGCTGTTTTTT.